This TCR beta chain originates from a study of T cells after somatic rescue of genetic block. The V gene's germline CDR1 is MNHNY and CDR2 SVGAGI (reference sequence). V was trimmed by 4 bases and J by 2 bases, leaving 15 bases between them. This CDR3 region has 15 residues. Sequenced by immunoSEQ multiplex PCR; TCRdb stores in-frame clones only, minus some. The sample has just over 14,000 clones, roughly 70% seen once. Sequenced: peripheral blood mononuclear cells (PBMCs). V is TRBV6-6 and J is TRBJ2-7, with D tentatively TRBD1 or TRBD2 (5 bases each). The origin of this receptor is a man between 18 and 29 years old. The CDR3 reads CASSSRGKGTYEQYF. The CDR3 region has the DNA TGTGCCAGCAGTTCCCGGGGCAAAGGGACCTACGAGCAGTACTTC.